Below are 3 T cell receptor beta chains sequenced from a single sample in a study of metastatic and nonmetastatic thyroid tumors (TCRdb year 2020). Before undergoing thyroid surgery, none of the patients had been given any kind of treatment. Library prep was done by PCR. TCRdb shows the sequencer as Illumina HiSeq 4000. Through fastp at Q25 and MiXCR, TCRdb rebuilt clones from the public reads, retaining in-frame beta chains. Across this sample there are 25,000 to 35,000 clones, with approximately 22% seen only once. Jointly, the top ten make up 39% of the sample. Source material: blood. The source of these receptors is a female donor with papillary thyroid cancer or a benign thyroid nodule (not recorded which). Some clones in this sample may be carry-over from other donors' samples.

Here the CDR3 reads CASRSVAARRDEQFF. In nucleotides, the CDR3 is TGTGCCAGCAGGTCAGTGGCGGCTCGGCGGGATGAGCAGTTCTTC. The genes are TRBV6-1 and TRBJ2-1; possible D gene TRBD2, 5 bases. This CDR3 region has 15 residues. Germline assignment: CDR1 MNHNS and CDR2 SASEGT. Between the trimmed V and J ends, which lost 6 bases and 8 bases, there was a span of 20 bases.

The V call is TRBV4-2, the J call TRBJ1-1; D might be TRBD1 (5 bases). Germline CDR1 is LGHNA and CDR2 is YNFKEQ. There are 13 residues in the CDR3. V shed 4 bases and J shed 8 bases, with 14 bases lying between them. This chain's CDR3 is CASSRLGQAEAFF. The CDR3, as DNA: TGTGCCAGCAGCCGTCTGGGGCAGGCCGAAGCTTTCTTT.

This clone was detected a few times. Sequence at one end of the junction differs from germline and may be a read error. The CDR3 reads CASSYFEGGIGTDKQYF. CDR3 nucleotide sequence: TGTGCCAGCAGTTACTTCGAAGGGGGTATTGGCACAGATAAGCAGTATTTT. The chain combines TRBV6-2 or TRBV6-3 with TRBJ2-3; D is possibly TRBD1 (6 bases). The CDR3 loop spans 17 amino acids. Germline lookup yields CDR1 MNHEY and CDR2 SVGEGT.